This passage covers 24 T cell receptor beta chains from one sample sequenced in a study of beta chain features in type 1 diabetes (dated by TCRdb to the late 2010s). To prepare the library, the immunoSEQ multiplex PCR assay was applied. The entire isolated RNA was reverse transcribed using the High Capacity cDNA Reverse Transcription Kit, and thus expressed TCRB transcripts were sequenced. Drawn from immuneACCESS, this table holds only the in-frame rearrangements with V and J called that TCRdb kept. Clones are partly lost; checked studies trace under half to an unresolved V gene and leave the rest unexplained. This sample is represented by about 160,000 clones; approximately 8.1% of them were singletons. The top ten clonotypes cover 0.5% to 0.55% of the sample. What the authors observed across the whole study: Type 1 diabetes patients showed a moderate but significant shortening of TCRB CDR3 length in all four CD4+ subsets.

Their cognate antigens are unknown. Sequencing was performed on central memory CD4+ T cells from blood. Source of these receptors: a man aged 18 to 35 with type 1 diabetes.

The J gene is TRBJ1-6, the V gene TRBV9, with D perhaps TRBD1 (6 bases). The CDR3 loop spans 15 amino acids. Germline CDR1 SGDLS, CDR2 YYNGEE. V was pared by 4 bases and J by 9 bases, with 17 bases between. The CDR3 loop is CASSIDWGLGSPLHF. CDR3 in DNA: TGTGCCAGCAGCATAGACTGGGGGCTAGGTTCACCCCTCCACTTT.

This clone was observed a few times. The chain combines TRBV18 with TRBJ2-3, with TRBD2 matching over 11 bases. The CDR3 contains 18 residues. The ends lost 3 bases at V and 0 bases at J; junction bases unmatched: 8. Looked up from germline, CDR1 is KGHSH and CDR2 is LQKENI. This chain's CDR3 is CASSPIATSGKSTDTQYF. The CDR3 DNA reads as TGTGCCAGCTCACCCATTGCGACTAGCGGGAAAAGCACAGATACGCAGTATTTT.

This clone was counted only a few times. The V call is TRBV10-3, the J call TRBJ2-6; D perhaps matches TRBD2 (6 bases). V was pared by 6 bases and J by 3 bases, with 12 bases between. CDR1 and CDR2 (germline): ENHRY, SYGVKD. The CDR3 contains 15 residues. The CDR3 reads CAISLQGGGANVLTF. The CDR3 DNA is TGTGCCATCAGCCTTCAGGGAGGTGGGGCCAACGTCCTGACTTTC.

The table lists this clone with many counts. The rearrangement uses TRBV7-2 and TRBJ2-4; 7 bases agree with TRBD1. The germline CDR1 and CDR2 sequences are SGHTA and FQGNSA. After removal of 1 base from V and 7 bases from J, the junction contained 10 bases not matched to a gene. The CDR3 consists of 16 residues. The CDR3 loop is CASSLEGQRSGNIQYF. In DNA form, the CDR3 reads TGTGCCAGCAGCTTAGAGGGACAGCGTTCTGGGAACATTCAGTACTTC.

The V call is TRBV29-1, the J call TRBJ1-2, with a possible D match to TRBD1 (5 bases). The germline gives CDR1 SQVTM, CDR2 ANQGSEA. This CDR3 is built from 15 residues. Trimming shortened V by 5 bases and J by 0 bases, and 16 bases separated the two germline ends. The CDR3 protein is CSVLGEVRANYGYTF. For the CDR3, the DNA is TGCAGCGTTCTGGGGGAGGTTAGAGCTAACTATGGCTACACCTTC.

This clone has more than one count but fewer than ten. The V call is TRBV21-1, the J call TRBJ2-7; TRBD1 is the table's D call, not checked against the DNA. TRBV21-1 is tagged as a pseudogene. The CDR3 loop spans 15 amino acids. CDR3 in amino acids: CASSSRTGRRYEQYF. In DNA, the CDR3 is TGTGCCAGCAGCTCCCGGACAGGGCGTCGCTACGAGCAGTACTTC.

This clone has just a few counts. The V gene is TRBV5-5, the J gene TRBJ1-2; 7 bases match TRBD1. The CDR3 runs 17 residues. Trimming at V came to 3 bases and at J to 1 base, leaving 12 bases not matched to a gene. From germline, CDR1 is SGHKS and CDR2 YYEKEE (reference sequence). The CDR3 region is CASSSAVSGTDNYGYTF. In nucleotides, the CDR3 is TGTGCCAGCAGCTCGGCGGTTTCCGGGACAGATAACTATGGCTACACCTTC.

This clone has only a few counts. The chain uses TRBV14 and TRBJ2-1, with TRBD1 identical over 11 bases. Germline V gene sequence: CDR1 SGHDN, CDR2 FVKESK. The V segment lost 4 bases and the J segment 6 bases; nucleotides outside the gene matches: 5. The CDR3 runs to 15 residues. The CDR3 DNA reads as TGTGCCAGCAGCCGCCGGACAGGGGGCCTCAATGAGCAGTTCTTC. As protein: CASSRRTGGLNEQFF.

The rearrangement joins TRBV30 to TRBJ2-3; a possible D gene is TRBD1 (6 bases). The V gene lost 4 bases and the J gene lost 3 bases, with 14 bases spanning the gap. The V gene's germline CDR1 is GTSNPN and CDR2 SVGIG (reference sequence). The CDR3 spans 14 residues. CDR3 protein: CAWKVAGATDTQYF. The CDR3 nucleotides are TGTGCCTGGAAGGTGGCAGGGGCGACAGATACGCAGTATTTT.

This chain uses TRBV12-5 with TRBJ2-1; 12 nucleotides match TRBD2. Germline CDR1 reads LGHNT; CDR2 reads FRNRAP. This CDR3 has 15 amino acids. V gave up 5 bases and J gave up 9 bases; unmatched junction bases: 8. CDR3 residues: CASGLRTSGEGEQFF. The CDR3 nucleotides read TGTGCTAGTGGTCTCCGGACTAGCGGGGAGGGTGAGCAGTTCTTC.

This clone occurred a few times. The chain employs TRBV4-1 and TRBJ2-7; D ambiguous. The V gene lost 0 bases and the J gene lost 2 bases, with 8 bases spanning the gap. Germline V gene data show CDR1 as MGHRA and CDR2 as YSYEKL. CDR3 size: 14 residues. The CDR3 loop reads CASSQEIQAYEQYF. The DNA of the CDR3 is TGCGCCAGCAGCCAAGAGATCCAGGCCTACGAGCAGTACTTC.

With regard to this clone: A read error may be the cause here, since a much bigger clone is one base away. The chain recombines TRBV7-8 with TRBJ1-5; a possible D gene is TRBD1 (5 bases). This CDR3 spans 14 amino acids. Germline CDR1 SGHVS, CDR2 FQNEAQ. V lost 1 base to trimming and J lost 1 base, with 5 bases between them. For the CDR3, the DNA is TGTGCCAGCAGCTTAGGACAGAGCAATCAGCCCCAGCATTTT. This translates into CASSLGQSNQPQHF.

This chain uses TRBV5-5 with TRBJ1-2, with D unresolved. Trimming shortened V by 1 base and J by 6 bases, and 7 bases separated the two germline ends. Per germline, CDR1 SGHKS and CDR2 YYEKEE (reference sequence). The CDR3 sequence is 12 residues long. CDR3 amino acids: CASSLSEDGYTF. The CDR3 DNA sequence: TGTGCCAGCAGCTTGTCGGAGGATGGCTACACCTTC. Full variable domain (remainder filled in from reference TRBV5-5 and TRBJ1-2): DAGVTQSPTHLIKTRGQQVTLRCSPISGHKSVSWYQQVLGQGPQFIFQYYEKEERGRGNFPDRFSARQFPNYSSELNVNALLLGDSALYLCASSLSEDGYTFGSGTRLTVV.

This chain joins TRBV6-5 and TRBJ2-7; a possible D gene is TRBD2 (5 bases). Trimming removed 2 bases at V and 7 bases at J, with 9 bases between. This CDR3 comprises 12 residues. Germline lookup yields CDR1 MNHEY and CDR2 SVGAGI. This CDR3 is CASSYVGGEQYF. CDR3 nucleotides: TGTGCCAGCAGTTACGTTGGAGGAGAGCAGTACTTC.

This clone occurred many times. The CDR3 DNA reads TGTGCCAGCGGGAGGGCCTTCCTGTCCTACGAGCAGTACTTC. Translation: CASGRAFLSYEQYF. The chain is built from TRBV28 and TRBJ2-7; TRBD2 matches 7 bases. This CDR3 is built from 14 residues. The ends lost 8 bases at V and 1 base at J; junction bases unmatched: 8. The germline CDR1 and CDR2 sequences are MDHEN and SYDVKM.

This clone was seen a handful of times. The chain has TRBV6-6 and TRBJ1-1; 7 bases agree with TRBD1. Germline-derived CDR1 and CDR2 are MNHNY and SVGAGI (reference sequence). With V trimmed by 7 bases and J by 7 bases, 9 bases remained unmatched. This CDR3 has 13 residues. The CDR3 sequence: CASIFSRDSEAFF. The CDR3 nucleotides read TGTGCCAGCATTTTTTCCCGGGACAGTGAAGCTTTCTTT.

The chain carries TRBV28 and TRBJ2-2; maybe TRBD2 (5 bases). The CDR3 has 15 residues. Trimming took 3 bases from V and 4 from J, leaving 12 bases between them. The V gene's germline CDR1 is MDHEN and CDR2 SYDVKM. CDR3 residues: CASSFARAGTGELFF. In DNA form, the CDR3 reads TGTGCCAGCAGTTTTGCGAGGGCCGGCACCGGGGAGCTGTTTTTT. Looking up the rest from reference TRBV28 and TRBJ2-2 gives the full variable domain: DVKVTQSSRYLVKRTGEKVFLECVQDMDHENMFWYRQDPGLGLRLIYFSYDVKMKEKGDIPEGYSVSREKKERFSLILESASTNQTSMYLCASSFARAGTGELFFGEGSRLTVL.

This clone was counted between two and nine times. The chain couples TRBV11-2 to TRBJ2-6; D ambiguous. CDR1 and CDR2 (germline): SGHAT, FQNNGV. Between the trimmed V and J ends, which lost 3 bases and 3 bases, there was a span of 12 bases. The CDR3 has 16 amino acids. In DNA form, the CDR3 reads TGTGCCAGCAGCTTCGGCGGCTCGGGTGGGGCCAACGTCCTGACTTTC. Translation: CASSFGGSGGANVLTF.

In its sample, this clone was seen a few times. The chain carries TRBV7-2 and TRBJ2-5; TRBD2 agrees at 12 bases. The CDR3 sequence is 18 residues long. Germline V CDR1 and CDR2: SGHTA, FQGNSA. V lost 4 bases, J lost 4 bases, and 13 bases stayed unmatched. CDR3 in amino acids: CASSSGLLAGGLLETQYF. The CDR3 DNA sequence: TGTGCCAGCAGCTCGGGCCTCCTAGCGGGGGGGCTTTTAGAGACCCAGTACTTC.

The sample holds a few counts of this clone. V is TRBV5-4 and J is TRBJ2-5; 8 bases align to TRBD2. Trimming removed 0 bases from V and 5 bases from J; junction bases left unmatched: 6. Germline V gives CDR1 SGHNT, CDR2 YYREEE (reference sequence). This CDR3 comprises 15 residues. CDR3 in DNA: TGTGCCAGCAGCTTGGGGACTAGCAGGGGCGAGACCCAGTACTTC. Protein sequence: CASSLGTSRGETQYF.

The chain has TRBV5-1 and TRBJ2-2; D call uncertain. The CDR3 runs 16 residues. Trimming left V 3 bases short and J 0 bases short, with 12 bases between. The germline V gene encodes CDR1 SGHRS and CDR2 YFSETQ. This chain's CDR3 is CASSSTDVANTGELFF. The CDR3 coding sequence is TGCGCCAGCAGCTCCACAGATGTCGCGAACACCGGGGAGCTGTTTTTT.

This chain joins TRBV18 and TRBJ2-5; D not certain. Germline CDR1 KGHSH, CDR2 LQKENI. Trimming removed 3 bases from V and 5 bases from J, with 10 bases in between. This CDR3 is 13 amino acids long. The DNA for the CDR3 is TGTGCCAGCTCACCTACCGCCGGGGAGACCCAGTACTTC. This encodes CASSPTAGETQYF.

The V and J genes are TRBV29-1 and TRBJ1-1; D is unclear. The CDR3 is 12 amino acids. Germline V gene sequence: CDR1 SQVTM, CDR2 ANQGSEA. V was clipped by 7 bases and J by 0 bases, with 9 bases between them. In DNA form, the CDR3 reads TGCAGCGGCACTAATATGAACACTGAAGCTTTCTTT. Residues: CSGTNMNTEAFF.

In this sample, this clone turned up a few times. V is TRBV28 and J is TRBJ1-4; 7 positions agree with TRBD1. Germline V gene sequence: CDR1 MDHEN, CDR2 SYDVKM. Trimming removed 6 bases from V and 8 bases from J; junction bases left unmatched: 12. The CDR3 covers 15 residues. CDR3 sequence: CASSRTDRVGEKLFF. The CDR3, as DNA: TGTGCCAGCAGCCGGACTGACAGGGTCGGGGAAAAACTGTTTTTT.